Presented here are 32 T cell receptor beta chains from one specimen sequenced in a study of beta chain features in type 1 diabetes. Sequenced material consisted of expressed TCRB transcripts (all of the isolated RNA was reverse transcribed). Method: immunoSEQ multiplex PCR; TCRdb's copy keeps in-frame clones and lacks some. The sample carries about 620,000 clones, roughly a sixth recorded once. The specimen was naive CD4+ T cells from blood. The source of these receptors is a young man in good health.

The V call is TRBV27, the J call TRBJ2-3, with unresolved D. CDR1 is MNHEY and CDR2 is SMNVEV in the germline V gene (reference sequence). The length of the CDR3 is 13 residues. Trimming removed 7 bases at V and 4 bases at J, with 12 bases between. The CDR3 region is CASTHPGPDTQYF. In DNA, the CDR3 is TGTGCCAGCACTCACCCGGGCCCAGATACGCAGTATTTT.

The J gene is TRBJ2-3, the V gene TRBV29-1, with 7 bases that match TRBD1. The V segment lost 6 bases and the J segment 5 bases; nucleotides outside the gene matches: 8. The germline gives CDR1 SQVTM, CDR2 ANQGSEA. The CDR3 has 13 residues. The CDR3 nucleotides are TGCAGCGTCTGTGACAGGGTAGGAGATACGCAGTATTTT. Amino acids: CSVCDRVGDTQYF.

The chain uses TRBV14 and TRBJ2-2; D gene uncertain. This CDR3 has 11 amino acids. V was pared by 1 base and J by 8 bases, with 2 bases between. Germline CDR1 reads SGHDN; CDR2 reads FVKESK. The CDR3 here is CASSQAGELFF. CDR3 sequence (DNA): TGTGCCAGCAGCCAAGCAGGGGAGCTGTTTTTT.

This chain uses TRBV5-6 with TRBJ1-2; D is unresolved. The V gene's germline CDR1 is SGHDT and CDR2 YYEEEE. CDR3 length: 14 amino acids. V was pared by 0 bases and J by 4 bases, with 10 bases between. The CDR3 nucleotides read TGTGCCAGCAGCTTGGCCGCAGGTATCTATGGCTACACCTTC. It is translated as CASSLAAGIYGYTF.

This clone has just a few counts. This sequence joins TRBV30 and TRBJ2-5, with D maybe TRBD1 (6 bases). This CDR3 comprises 13 residues. V shed 5 bases and J shed 5 bases, with 15 bases lying between them. Per germline, CDR1 GTSNPN and CDR2 SVGIG (reference sequence). The DNA for the CDR3 is TGTGCCTGGGCCGACAGGCCGAAGGAGACCCAGTACTTC. Its translation: CAWADRPKETQYF. The full variable domain, in which reference TRBV30 and TRBJ2-5 provide the parts outside the CDR3, is SQTIHQWPATLVQPVGSPLSLECTVEGTSNPNLYWYRQAAGRGLQLLFYSVGIGQISSEVPQNLSASRPQDRQFILSSKKLLLSDSGFYLCAWADRPKETQYFGPGTRLLVL.

This clone was detected a few times. Other DNA sequences within the sample encode an identical CDR3. This chain connects TRBV9 to TRBJ1-1; D is possibly TRBD1 (5 bases). CDR1 SGDLS and CDR2 YYNGEE come from the germline V gene. The CDR3 contains 13 residues. The V end was cut by 3 bases, the J end by 1 base, with 7 bases between. The CDR3 spells CASSGGQNTEAFF. The CDR3 bases are TGTGCCAGCAGCGGAGGACAGAACACTGAAGCTTTCTTT.

The chain links TRBV2 to TRBJ2-5, with TRBD2 as a possible D gene (5 bases). This CDR3 is 14 amino acids long. The V end lost 4 bases, the J end lost 5 bases, and 14 bases lay between the germline ends. Germline V gives CDR1 SNHLY, CDR2 FYNNEI. The CDR3 region has the DNA TGTGCCAGCAGTGCCCAGGCGGGCGTGGAGACCCAGTACTTC. It encodes CASSAQAGVETQYF.

The chain uses TRBV19 and TRBJ1-3; 7 positions agree with TRBD1. Germline values: CDR1 LNHDA, CDR2 SQIVND (reference sequence). With 5 bases clipped from V and 2 bases from J, the junction kept 6 bases outside the gene matches. The CDR3 is made up of 15 amino acids. The CDR3 sequence is CASSSDRVAGNTIYF. Written as DNA, the CDR3 is TGTGCCAGTAGTTCCGACAGGGTGGCTGGAAACACCATATATTTT.

A few counts support this clone. The chain links TRBV10-3 to TRBJ2-3, with TRBD2 identical over 7 bases. The V gene end was trimmed by 6 bases and the J gene end by 2 bases; junction bases not matched to a gene: 8. Germline CDR1 is ENHRY and CDR2 is SYGVKD. The CDR3 totals 15 residues. In DNA, the CDR3 is TGTGCCATCAGCCCGTTGCGGGGGTCCACAGATACGCAGTATTTT. Its protein product is CAISPLRGSTDTQYF.

As regards this clone: At the DNA level, this CDR3 is encoded by other sequences in the same sample as well. This rearrangement joins TRBV14 to TRBJ2-2; D not certain. V shed 0 bases and J shed 3 bases, with 5 bases lying between them. From germline, CDR1 is SGHDN and CDR2 FVKESK. This CDR3 spans 14 amino acids. The CDR3 loop reads CASSQDWYTGELFF. CDR3 bases: TGTGCCAGCAGCCAAGATTGGTACACCGGGGAGCTGTTTTTT.

This clone showed up just a few times. In the same sample, other DNA sequences code for this CDR3. The genes are TRBV7-3 and TRBJ2-3; TRBD2 is a possible D gene (5 bases). With 4 bases removed from V and 6 bases from J, the gap between germline ends came to 5 bases. CDR1 is SGHTA and CDR2 is FQGTGA in the germline V gene. The CDR3 has 11 residues. DNA for the CDR3: TGTGCCAGCAGCTCTAGCGATACGCAGTATTTT. Translated: CASSSSDTQYF.

This clone turned up a few times. The rearrangement uses TRBV6-1 and TRBJ2-2; no definite D call. Per germline, CDR1 MNHNS and CDR2 SASEGT. V lost 5 bases and J 6 bases, leaving 19 bases between the germline ends. This CDR3 contains 16 residues. CDR3 DNA sequence: TGTGCCAGCAGTCAAGGCTCCTTTCCAAGCGCCGGGGAGCTGTTTTTT. Translating it yields CASSQGSFPSAGELFF.

J is TRBJ1-1 and V is TRBV2; TRBD1 matches 10 bases. V shed 6 bases, J shed 6 bases, and the junction held 10 bases outside the gene matches. The germline gives CDR1 SNHLY, CDR2 FYNNEI. The CDR3 is 15 amino acids. CDR3 in amino acids: CASRVTGGEGAEAFF. The CDR3, as DNA: TGTGCCAGCAGGGTGACAGGGGGCGAGGGGGCTGAAGCTTTCTTT. The full variable domain, its missing parts supplied by reference TRBV2 and TRBJ1-1, is EPEVTQTPSHQVTQMGQEVILRCVPISNHLYFYWYRQILGQKVEFLVSFYNNEISEKSEIFDDQFSVERPDGSNFTLKIRSTKLEDSAMYFCASRVTGGEGAEAFFGQGTRLTVV.

This clone has just a few counts. The V call is TRBV27, the J call TRBJ2-7; D remains unclear. Trimming removed 7 bases from V and 7 bases from J, with 23 bases in between. CDR1 is MNHEY, CDR2 SMNVEV, per germline (reference sequence). The CDR3 is 15 amino acids. CDR3 nucleotide sequence: TGTGCCAGCAATAACAAGAGACCCTTCTGGTGGGAGCAGTACTTC. This gives the protein CASNNKRPFWWEQYF.

The DNA of the CDR3 is TGTGCCAGTAGTATAGGCGTAGGCGGGGGCAGTAACACAGATACGCAGTATTTT. It codes for CASSIGVGGGSNTDTQYF. The chain has TRBV19 and TRBJ2-3; D may be TRBD2 (7 bases). Germline V gene sequence: CDR1 LNHDA, CDR2 SQIVND (reference sequence). The V gene lost 1 base and the J gene lost 2 bases, with 19 bases spanning the gap. This CDR3 spans 18 amino acids.

This chain links TRBV18 with TRBJ2-7; the match to TRBD2 covers 8 bases. The CDR3 consists of 15 residues. Germline-derived CDR1 and CDR2 are KGHSH and LQKENI. The V segment lost 2 bases and the J segment 2 bases; nucleotides outside the gene matches: 5. The CDR3 sequence is CASSPRSGSAYEQYF. DNA of the CDR3: TGTGCCAGCTCACCAAGAAGCGGGAGTGCCTACGAGCAGTACTTC.

A few counts support this clone. This chain links TRBV5-5 with TRBJ2-2; a possible D gene is TRBD2 (5 bases). V was cut by 4 bases and J by 9 bases, with 16 bases left in between. Germline values: CDR1 SGHKS, CDR2 YYEKEE (reference sequence). The CDR3 is 14 residues long. DNA of the CDR3: TGTGCCAGCAGCCGAGGGTGGGCACCGCGGGAGCTGTTTTTT. This encodes CASSRGWAPRELFF.

This clone was seen only a few times. The chain couples TRBV29-1 to TRBJ1-2; no clear D. Trimming took 8 bases from V and 1 from J, leaving 14 bases between them. The length of the CDR3 is 13 residues. The germline V gene encodes CDR1 SQVTM and CDR2 ANQGSEA. DNA for the CDR3: TGCAGCATCGGGATGAATAATAACTATGGCTACACCTTC. Translating gives CSIGMNNNYGYTF. Full variable domain (rest looked up from reference TRBV29-1 and TRBJ1-2): SAVISQKPSRDICQRGTSLTIQCQVDSQVTMMFWYRQQPGQSLTLIATANQGSEATYESGFVIDKFPISRPNLTFSTLTVSNMSPEDSSIYLCSIGMNNNYGYTFGSGTRLTVV.

This clone was observed a handful of times. The J gene is TRBJ2-1, the V gene TRBV5-6, with D uncertain. V lost 0 bases, J lost 10 bases, and 8 bases lay in between. CDR1 and CDR2 (germline): SGHDT, YYEEEE. The CDR3 runs to 12 residues. CDR3 loop: CASSLVPGEQFF. CDR3 nucleotide sequence: TGTGCCAGCAGCTTGGTCCCTGGGGAGCAGTTCTTC.

The chain employs TRBV18 and TRBJ1-5, with D maybe TRBD1 (5 bases). The CDR3 runs to 13 residues. V was clipped by 5 bases and J by 2 bases, with 7 bases between them. Germline V lookup: CDR1 KGHSH, CDR2 LQKENI. CDR3 region: CASSAGRNQPQHF. As DNA, the CDR3 is TGTGCCAGCTCAGCGGGGCGCAATCAGCCCCAGCATTTT.

This clone was observed a few times. This sample also contains other DNA sequences that code for the same CDR3. The chain is built from TRBV9 and TRBJ2-3; 9 nucleotides agree with TRBD2. Per the germline V gene, CDR1 is SGDLS and CDR2 is YYNGEE. This CDR3 has 15 amino acids. After removal of 2 bases from V and 4 bases from J, the junction contained 5 bases not matched to a gene. The CDR3 DNA follows: TGTGCCAGCAGCGTCGGGCTAGCGGGGCCAGATACGCAGTATTTT. Protein: CASSVGLAGPDTQYF.

In this sample, this clone turned up a few times. A read error may account for a junction end that differs from germline. The chain combines TRBV7-7 with TRBJ2-5; TRBD1 might be the D (7 bases). The CDR3 covers 13 residues. From germline, CDR1 is SSHAT and CDR2 FNYEAQ (reference sequence). This CDR3 is CASSRGEKETQYF. The CDR3 nucleotides read TGTGCTAGCAGCAGGGGGGAGAAAGAGACCCAGTACTTC.

This chain joins TRBV7-9 and TRBJ1-2, with D maybe TRBD1 (6 bases). This CDR3 has 14 amino acids. Germline V CDR1 and CDR2: SEHNR, FQNEAQ (reference sequence). The V end lost 5 bases, the J end lost 8 bases, and 18 bases lay between the germline ends. As DNA, the CDR3 is TGTGCCAGCAGCGTACAGGGCGAGGTGCTCGGCTACACCTTC. This gives the protein CASSVQGEVLGYTF.

This clone was counted only a few times. The chain has TRBV29-1 and TRBJ2-7; 7 bases are a match to TRBD2. CDR1 is SQVTM and CDR2 is ANQGSEA in the germline V gene. With 7 bases clipped from V and 2 bases from J, the junction kept 5 bases outside the gene matches. This CDR3 contains 12 residues. DNA of the CDR3: TGCAGCGCCGGACGGGGGGCCTACGAGCAGTACTTC. This sequence encodes CSAGRGAYEQYF.

In this sample, this clone turned up a few times. The genes are TRBV29-1 and TRBJ2-3; the match to TRBD2 covers 12 bases. The CDR3 contains 15 residues. V was pared by 3 bases and J by 5 bases, with 6 bases of the junction left unmatched. The V gene's germline CDR1 is SQVTM and CDR2 ANQGSEA. Written as DNA, the CDR3 is TGCAGCGTTGAGCTAGCGGGGGGGCCTGGAGATACGCAGTATTTT. Protein product: CSVELAGGPGDTQYF.

This clone was seen only a few times. The chain employs TRBV5-1 and TRBJ2-7; D is perhaps TRBD1 or TRBD2 (6 bases each). Germline CDR1 SGHRS, CDR2 YFSETQ. The CDR3 is made up of 14 amino acids. V lost 6 bases to trimming and J lost 3 bases, with 16 bases between them. The CDR3 DNA is TGCGCCAGCACCCAAGGGGGGTCGAGCTACGAGCAGTACTTC. It specifies CASTQGGSSYEQYF.

The table lists this clone with a count of one. The chain uses TRBV11-2 and TRBJ1-5; D call uncertain. Germline V CDR1 and CDR2: SGHAT, FQNNGV. Trimming took 1 base from V and 3 from J, leaving 7 bases between them. The CDR3 is 14 amino acids. CDR3 bases: TGTGCCAGCAGCTTAGGAGGCTCCAATCAGCCCCAGCATTTT. Its protein product is CASSLGGSNQPQHF.

This clone was seen a few times. This chain links TRBV28 with TRBJ2-3; 10 bases match TRBD2. The junction had 9 bases not matched to a gene; V was cut back by 10 bases and J by 5 bases. The CDR3 consists of 14 residues. Germline V lookup: CDR1 MDHEN, CDR2 SYDVKM. The CDR3 is CATSASGSLDTQYF. The CDR3 DNA follows: TGTGCCACGTCGGCTAGCGGGAGCTTAGATACGCAGTATTTT.

The V gene is TRBV5-1, the J gene TRBJ2-2; D may be TRBD1 or TRBD2 (6 bases each). This CDR3 spans 15 amino acids. The germline gives CDR1 SGHRS, CDR2 YFSETQ. Trimming took 6 bases from V and 1 from J, leaving 13 bases between them. This CDR3 reads CASKTGAKNTGELFF. DNA for the CDR3: TGCGCCAGCAAGACGGGGGCCAAGAACACCGGGGAGCTGTTTTTT.

This clone was detected only a few times. The chain employs TRBV18 and TRBJ2-6; the D gene is possibly TRBD1 (6 bases). Germline CDR1 and CDR2: KGHSH and LQKENI. The CDR3 spans 16 residues. Trimming removed 6 bases from V and 4 bases from J, with 16 bases in between. The CDR3 here is CASSPFTGSGANVLTF. CDR3 in DNA: TGTGCCAGCTCCCCCTTCACAGGGTCCGGGGCCAACGTCCTGACTTTC.

This clone was found a few times. The chain recombines TRBV13 with TRBJ2-7, with D possibly being TRBD1 or TRBD2 (6 bases each). V lost 4 bases and J 0 bases, leaving 16 bases between the germline ends. The CDR3 has 16 amino acids. Germline loops: CDR1 PRHDT, CDR2 FYEKMQ (reference sequence). The CDR3 is CASSSIRGLNSYEQYF. CDR3 bases: TGTGCCAGCAGCTCTATCCGGGGGCTCAACTCCTACGAGCAGTACTTC.

The chain has TRBV5-1 and TRBJ2-2; the match to TRBD2 covers 12 bases. The junction had 11 bases not matched to a gene; V was cut back by 7 bases and J by 4 bases. The CDR3 covers 17 residues. CDR1 is SGHRS and CDR2 is YFSETQ in the germline V gene. The CDR3 spells CASSPRWTSGATGELFF. Here the CDR3 DNA reads TGCGCCAGCTCCCCTAGGTGGACTAGCGGGGCCACCGGGGAGCTGTTTTTT.